This T cell receptor beta chain was captured by sequencing in a study of graft-versus-host responses after intestinal transplantation (dated by TCRdb to the early 2020s). Describing the broader study: The transplants that recipients received were multivisceral, liver-intestinal, or isolated intestinal. All recipients received anti-thymocyte globulin induction followed by maintenance tacrolimus and steroids for approximately 3 years. After intestinal transplantation, graft-versus-host and host-versus-graft alloreactive T cell clones were followed in the graft, circulation and bone marrow using bulk TCR-beta CDR3 sequencing. To identify alloreactive clones, pre-transplant mixed lymphocyte reaction products were sequenced and then compared with unstimulated pre-transplant donor and recipient T cells. The cohort enrolled about two dozen intestinal transplant recipients, one of whom was a retransplant, and a few patients without pretransplant specimens were excluded. Donor T cell macrochimerism was defined as a peak of at least 4% donor T cells among recipient peripheral blood mononuclear cells. Samples from a few later patients were sequenced in-house on an Illumina MiSeq with MiXCR processing rather than by the commercial service. Study-level results and caveats: Conclusions were limited by the relatively low number and heterogeneity of intestinal transplant patients. GvH clones were found in recipient bone marrow, and some of the GvH clones appeared earlier in ileal mucosa or blood, which is consistent with an intestinal mucosal origin. Early after transplant, declines in HvG clones were associated with peak levels of circulating GvH clones. In patients with donor T cell macrochimerism, the allografts had high GvH to HvG T cell clonal ratios.

Explained via the paper, the time point label denotes: cells obtained before transplantation from donor or recipient. CD3+CD4+ and CD3+CD8+ populations were FACS-sorted from unstimulated pre-transplant donor and recipient cells taken from spleen or lymph nodes. As regards this clone: Its antigen is currently not known. Qualities for individual bases were not recorded, and no much larger clone is one base off.

The library relied on the immunoSEQ multiplex PCR assay. For most patients, genomic DNA was isolated with the Qiagen DNeasy Blood and Tissue Kit and sent frozen to Adaptive Biotechnologies for TCR sequencing. High-throughput TCR-beta CDR3 sequencing of genomic DNA from most patients was performed by Adaptive Biotechnologies. Per the authors' processing: Adaptive's ImmunoSEQ software supplied the TCR sequencing data for around 19 patients, while MiXCR and VDJtools were used to process a few other patients. To correct CD4 versus CD8 sorting errors, any sequence found in both subsets at a frequency ratio below 5:1 was removed. CDR3 nucleotide sequences shared by donor and recipient were removed because the origin of these sequences could not be assigned. Alloreactive clones required at least 2-fold expansion over unstimulated cells and minimum CFSE-low frequency of 0.002% (template counts) or 0.001% (read counts). Clones were considered mappable if detected in sequenced pre-transplant spleen, lymph node, or MLR CFSE-low populations of the donor or recipient. Cumulative frequency of alloreactive clones was calculated as a percentage of all sequences weighted by copy number. The source is immuneACCESS, and TCRdb retained only in-frame sequences with V and J called. Part of the clones is not carried over; for the studies checked, unresolved V genes explain less than half of this, and the remainder is unexplained. That table supplies the V and J calls and clone size; D and trimming were determined from the DNA. In all, the sample holds fewer than 95,000 clones, and under 95% of those were seen once. The ten top clones hold more than 0.35% of the sample.

V sheds 0 bases and J sheds 9 bases, leaving 9 bases between their ends. From cysteine to phenylalanine, the CDR3 is 14 amino acids long. The entry retains the CDR3 DNA only, 42 bases that are in frame from base 1. Via the germline V gene, CDR1 is SGHTA and CDR2 FQGTGA. The source of this sequence is a human donor who was the organ donor for an intestinal transplant. This material consisted of unstimulated CD8+ T cells sorted from spleen or lymph node cells, taken before transplant. The receptor chain draws on TRBV7-3 and TRBJ1-6; TRBD1 might be the D gene, on 6 matching bases. CDR3 region: CASSLTVQGSPLHF. The DNA reads TGTGCCAGCAGCTTAACGGTACAGGGTTCACCCCTCCACTTT.